Presented here are 32 T cell receptor beta chains from one specimen sequenced in a study of blood T cell repertoires in COVID-19. Repertoires were generated with immunoSEQ multiplex PCR, while TCRdb's copy carries only in-frame clones and drops some. The repertoire holds around 140,000 clones, with around 72% as singletons. The sample taken for sequencing was peripheral blood. The source is a woman aged 55-69 years with acute or convalescent COVID-19.

V is TRBV19 and J is TRBJ1-1; possible D gene TRBD1, 6 bases. V was shortened by 7 bases and J by 0 bases, with 12 bases between the two germline ends. Germline lookup yields CDR1 LNHDA and CDR2 SQIVND (reference sequence). CDR3 length equals 14 residues. For the CDR3, the DNA is TGTGCCAGTACTCTAGGGGGATTGAACACTGAAGCTTTCTTT. Amino acid sequence: CASTLGGLNTEAFF.

This clone has only a few counts. CDR3 region: CASSLVSFNTEAFF. The CDR3 bases are TGTGCCAGCAGCTTAGTGTCGTTCAACACTGAAGCTTTCTTT. The V call is TRBV13, the J call TRBJ1-1; no reliable D call. Per germline, CDR1 PRHDT and CDR2 FYEKMQ (reference sequence). The CDR3 spans 14 residues. V was clipped by 1 base and J by 2 bases, with 8 bases between them.

The V gene is TRBV27, the J gene TRBJ1-6, with 8 nucleotides matching TRBD1. With 4 bases clipped from V and 5 bases from J, the junction kept 4 bases outside the gene matches. The CDR3 loop spans 15 amino acids. Germline CDR1 and CDR2: MNHEY and SMNVEV (reference sequence). The CDR3, as DNA: TGTGCCAGCAGTTATGACAGGGGTGATAATTCACCCCTCCACTTT. As protein: CASSYDRGDNSPLHF.

The chain employs TRBV30 and TRBJ1-6; 8 bases align to TRBD1. Germline assignment: CDR1 GTSNPN and CDR2 SVGIG (reference sequence). CDR3 length equals 12 residues. The V and J ends lost 7 bases and 8 bases, in that order; junction bases with no gene match: 4. As DNA, the CDR3 is TGTGCCTCTCAGACAGGGGATTCACCCCTCCACTTT. It translates to CASQTGDSPLHF.

V and J are TRBV6-6 and TRBJ2-7, with D perhaps matching TRBD2 (5 bases). The V gene's germline CDR1 is MNHNY and CDR2 SVGAGI (reference sequence). The CDR3 is 14 amino acids. V lost 4 bases and J 2 bases, leaving 12 bases between the germline ends. The CDR3 DNA reads as TGTGCCAGCAGTTTCGTGAGGGAGACCTACGAGCAGTACTTC. The encoded protein is CASSFVRETYEQYF.

The V call is TRBV11-2, the J call TRBJ2-1; 9 bases agree with TRBD2. This CDR3 has 16 residues. The germline V gene encodes CDR1 SGHAT and CDR2 FQNNGV. Trimming at V came to 1 base and at J to 5 bases, leaving 6 bases not matched to a gene. CDR3 sequence reads: CASSLVAGVRNNEQFF. The CDR3 DNA is TGTGCCAGCAGCTTAGTAGCGGGAGTGAGGAACAATGAGCAGTTCTTC.

This sequence joins TRBV7-8 and TRBJ2-2, with D tentatively TRBD1 (6 bases). Germline V gene data show CDR1 as SGHVS and CDR2 as FQNEAQ. The CDR3 sequence is 13 residues long. The V end was cut by 3 bases, the J end by 6 bases, with 8 bases between. The DNA of the CDR3 is TGTGCCAGCAGCTTGGGACATGCCGGGGAGCTGTTTTTT. Translated, it gives CASSLGHAGELFF.

This clone has more than one count but fewer than ten. The V gene is TRBV15, the J gene TRBJ1-1, with D possibly matching TRBD1 (5 bases). V dropped 3 bases and J dropped 8 bases, with 13 bases sitting between them. Germline values: CDR1 LNHNV, CDR2 YYDKDF (reference sequence). The CDR3 length is 13 residues. The CDR3 spells CATSRRGGTEAFF. The DNA of the CDR3 is TGTGCCACCAGCAGGCGGGGCGGGACCGAAGCTTTCTTT. The whole variable domain, remainder taken from reference TRBV15 and TRBJ1-1, is DAMVIQNPRYQVTQFGKPVTLSCSQTLNHNVMYWYQQKSSQAPKLLFHYYDKDFNNEADTPDNFQSRRPNTSFCFLDIRSPGLGDTAMYLCATSRRGGTEAFFGQGTRLTVV.

The chain links TRBV5-1 to TRBJ2-3; 8 bases are shared with TRBD2. J was trimmed by 6 bases and V by 3 bases; bases with no gene match: 3. The CDR3 is 13 amino acids. CDR1 is SGHRS, CDR2 YFSETQ, per germline. The CDR3 spells CASSWRLADTQYF. CDR3 nucleotide sequence: TGCGCCAGCAGCTGGAGACTAGCGGATACGCAGTATTTT.

The CDR3 here is CASSLVAGNGVEQYF. CDR3 coding DNA: TGTGCCAGCAGCTTAGTCGCAGGGAACGGCGTCGAGCAGTACTTC. The rearrangement links TRBV11-2 to TRBJ2-7; maybe TRBD1 (5 bases). V lost 1 base and J lost 6, with 16 bases in between. Germline V gene lookup returns CDR1 SGHAT and CDR2 FQNNGV. This CDR3 is 15 amino acids long.

The count of this clone is one. The chain employs TRBV7-9 and TRBJ1-4; D gene uncertain. Germline V gives CDR1 SEHNR, CDR2 FQNEAQ (reference sequence). This CDR3 contains 16 residues. Trimming pared 3 bases from V and 5 bases from J, leaving 16 bases between. The DNA for the CDR3 is TGTGCCAGCAGCTTTTCATTTCTAGGCCTGAATGAAAAACTGTTTTTT. It is translated as CASSFSFLGLNEKLFF.

The J gene is TRBJ1-5, the V gene TRBV18; D is uncertain. CDR1 is KGHSH and CDR2 is LQKENI in the germline V gene. Trimming took 4 bases from V and 0 from J, leaving 7 bases between them. There are 14 residues in the CDR3. The CDR3 loop reads CASSLSNSNQPQHF. In DNA, the CDR3 is TGTGCCAGCTCACTTAGTAATAGCAATCAGCCCCAGCATTTT. The entire variable domain, with the rest obtained from reference TRBV18 and TRBJ1-5, is as follows: NAGVMQNPRHLVRRRGQEARLRCSPMKGHSHVYWYRQLPEEGLKFMVYLQKENIIDESGMPKERFSAEFPKEGPSILRIQQVVRGDSAAYFCASSLSNSNQPQHFGDGTRLSIL.

The V and J genes are TRBV28 and TRBJ1-1; D may be TRBD1 (5 bases). The CDR3 is made up of 14 amino acids. Trimming removed 6 bases at V and 3 bases at J, with 14 bases between. CDR1 and CDR2 (germline): MDHEN, SYDVKM. The CDR3 region has the DNA TGTGCCAGCAGGGCCCCAGGGAGGTACACTGAAGCTTTCTTT. Encoded protein: CASRAPGRYTEAFF.

The chain joins TRBV5-1 to TRBJ2-3; D may be TRBD1 (5 bases). The CDR3 spans 14 residues. Germline V gene data show CDR1 as SGHRS and CDR2 as YFSETQ. V lost 4 bases and J lost 3, with 12 bases in between. Here the CDR3 reads CASSTLRGTDTQYF. CDR3 nucleotide sequence: TGCGCCAGCAGCACCTTAAGGGGAACAGATACGCAGTATTTT.

V is TRBV6-5 and J is TRBJ2-5, with 10 bases matching TRBD1. The CDR3 is 14 amino acids. Per the germline V gene, CDR1 is MNHEY and CDR2 is SVGAGI. The trim removed 5 bases at V and 7 bases at J, leaving 7 bases unmatched. The CDR3 region is CASSPGQGGRTQYF. CDR3 nucleotide sequence: TGTGCCAGCAGTCCCGGACAGGGGGGTAGGACCCAGTACTTC.

The rearrangement joins TRBV9 to TRBJ1-6, with D perhaps matching TRBD1 (6 bases). Between the trimmed V and J ends, which lost 0 bases and 11 bases, there was a span of 15 bases. The CDR3 extends over 15 amino acids. Germline V gene sequence: CDR1 SGDLS, CDR2 YYNGEE. This chain's CDR3 is CASSVGQGLAAPLHF. The CDR3 DNA reads TGTGCCAGCAGCGTAGGCCAGGGGCTTGCGGCACCCCTCCACTTT.

The rearrangement links TRBV2 to TRBJ2-1, with D tentatively TRBD2 (5 bases). Germline loops: CDR1 SNHLY, CDR2 FYNNEI. Trimming pared 7 bases from V and 5 bases from J, leaving 12 bases between. The CDR3 has 13 amino acids. CDR3 sequence: CASTGWGDNEQFF. CDR3 bases: TGTGCCAGCACCGGGTGGGGAGACAATGAGCAGTTCTTC.

Comment on this clone: One end of the junction is discordant with germline, which a read error may explain. The chain uses TRBV4-1 and TRBJ1-2, with 9 bases fitting TRBD1. The CDR3 sequence is 14 residues long. Germline loops: CDR1 MGHRA, CDR2 YSYEKL. CDR3 loop: CASSQIGQGRRLAF. CDR3 sequence (DNA): TGCGCCAGCAGCCAAATCGGACAGGGGAGGCGCCTGGCCTTC.

This rearrangement joins TRBV3-1 (or the pseudogene TRBV3-2) to TRBJ1-2; no clear D. Germline CDR1 LGHDT, CDR2 YNNKEL (reference sequence). CDR3 length equals 13 residues. V was cut by 0 bases and J by 12 bases, with 14 bases left in between. The CDR3 loop is CASSQESRGFNTF. The CDR3 nucleotides are TGTGCCAGCAGCCAAGAGAGTCGGGGTTTTAACACCTTC.

The chain carries TRBV9 and TRBJ1-4; D perhaps matches TRBD1 (5 bases). CDR3 length: 17 amino acids. Trimming left V 4 bases short and J 5 bases short, with 21 bases between. CDR1 SGDLS and CDR2 YYNGEE come from the germline V gene. Here the CDR3 reads CASSPRWVGSGNEKLFF. The CDR3 bases are TGTGCCAGCAGCCCCCGTTGGGTCGGTTCAGGGAATGAAAAACTGTTTTTT.

The V call is TRBV30, the J call TRBJ2-6; D is perhaps TRBD2 (6 bases). Germline CDR1 reads GTSNPN; CDR2 reads SVGIG (reference sequence). The CDR3 has 15 residues. V was trimmed by 8 bases and J by 1 base, leaving 15 bases between them. In DNA, the CDR3 is TGTGCCGGAAATAGCGGTGCATCTGGGGCCAACGTCCTGACTTTC. Protein: CAGNSGASGANVLTF. Drawing the rest from reference TRBV30 and TRBJ2-6, the complete variable domain is SQTIHQWPATLVQPVGSPLSLECTVEGTSNPNLYWYRQAAGRGLQLLFYSVGIGQISSEVPQNLSASRPQDRQFILSSKKLLLSDSGFYLCAGNSGASGANVLTFGAGSRLTVL.

The chain combines TRBV6-1 with TRBJ2-1, with 13 nucleotides matching TRBD2. From germline, CDR1 is MNHNS and CDR2 SASEGT. The trim removed 3 bases at V and 12 bases at J, leaving 8 bases unmatched. This CDR3 comprises 15 residues. Here the CDR3 DNA reads TGTGCCAGCAGTGATGGGACTAGCGGGGCCGGTGGGCAGTTCTTC. Its protein product is CASSDGTSGAGGQFF.

The V call is TRBV5-1, the J call TRBJ1-1; D unresolved. The CDR3 runs 14 residues. With 0 bases removed from V and 1 base from J, the gap between germline ends came to 7 bases. Per germline, CDR1 SGHRS and CDR2 YFSETQ. The CDR3 here is CASSLDNKNTEAFF. The CDR3 nucleotides read TGCGCCAGCAGCTTGGACAATAAGAACACTGAAGCTTTCTTT.

The CDR3: CSVAGSPGELFF. For the CDR3, the DNA is TGCAGCGTAGCAGGGTCCCCCGGGGAGCTGTTTTTT. The chain recombines TRBV29-1 with TRBJ2-2; a possible D gene is TRBD1 (5 bases). The CDR3 runs to 12 residues. Germline-derived CDR1 and CDR2 are SQVTM and ANQGSEA. V lost 6 bases and J lost 6, with 11 bases in between.

This clone was detected only a few times. The chain carries TRBV29-1 and TRBJ2-5; D is uncertain. This CDR3 has 11 amino acids. From germline, CDR1 is SQVTM and CDR2 ANQGSEA. Trimming took off 7 bases at V and 5 bases at J, with 11 bases between the two ends. The CDR3 loop reads CSGPVGETQYF. The DNA for the CDR3 is TGCAGCGGACCGGTCGGGGAGACCCAGTACTTC. Complete variable domain (other parts from reference TRBV29-1 and TRBJ2-5): SAVISQKPSRDICQRGTSLTIQCQVDSQVTMMFWYRQQPGQSLTLIATANQGSEATYESGFVIDKFPISRPNLTFSTLTVSNMSPEDSSIYLCSGPVGETQYFGPGTRLLVL.

The chain is built from TRBV5-8 and TRBJ2-1; the match to TRBD2 covers 8 bases. This CDR3 has 15 amino acids. V was pared by 1 base and J by 7 bases, with 7 bases of the junction left unmatched. Germline CDR1 SGHTS, CDR2 YDEGEE. The CDR3 coding sequence is TGTGCCAGCAGCTTGTTCACTAGCGGTAGGAATGAGCAGTTCTTC. Protein: CASSLFTSGRNEQFF.

The chain recombines TRBV11-2 with TRBJ1-5; possible D gene TRBD1, 5 bases. V was pared by 5 bases and J by 1 base, with 12 bases between. Germline lookup yields CDR1 SGHAT and CDR2 FQNNGV. The CDR3 has 15 residues. Here the CDR3 reads CASSEYGGSNQPQHF. CDR3 DNA sequence: TGTGCCAGCAGCGAGTACGGGGGGAGCAATCAGCCCCAGCATTTT.

The chain couples TRBV19 to TRBJ2-7, with a weak D call TRBD2 (5 bases). V lost 5 bases, J lost 1 base, and 12 bases lay in between. There are 14 residues in the CDR3. Per the germline V gene, CDR1 is LNHDA and CDR2 is SQIVND (reference sequence). CDR3 bases: TGTGCCAGTAGTCCCAGTAGGAGGTCCTACGAGCAGTACTTC. This translates into CASSPSRRSYEQYF.

The chain has TRBV3-1 (or the pseudogene TRBV3-2) and TRBJ2-7; D is unresolved. This CDR3 has 12 amino acids. Germline-derived CDR1 and CDR2 are LGHDT and YNNKEL (reference sequence). With 4 bases removed from V and 5 bases from J, the gap between germline ends came to 9 bases. The chain's CDR3 is CASSPGADEQYF. CDR3 bases: TGTGCCAGCAGCCCCGGAGCTGACGAGCAGTACTTC.

V is TRBV28 and J is TRBJ2-1; TRBD2 agrees at 10 bases. Germline lookup yields CDR1 MDHEN and CDR2 SYDVKM. This CDR3 has 16 residues. Unmatched junction bases numbered 9, after V lost 2 bases and J lost 8 bases. Here the CDR3 reads CASSLGIPSGSDEQFF. The CDR3 nucleotides read TGTGCCAGCAGTTTAGGTATCCCTAGCGGGAGTGATGAGCAGTTCTTC.

The gene calls are TRBV28 and TRBJ2-3, with D tentatively TRBD1 (5 bases). V lost 3 bases to trimming and J lost 3 bases, with 10 bases between them. Germline V CDR1 and CDR2: MDHEN, SYDVKM. The length of the CDR3 is 14 residues. This CDR3 reads CASSFSRQTDTQYF. DNA for the CDR3: TGTGCCAGCAGTTTTTCTAGACAGACAGATACGCAGTATTTT. Looking up the rest from reference TRBV28 and TRBJ2-3 gives the full variable domain: DVKVTQSSRYLVKRTGEKVFLECVQDMDHENMFWYRQDPGLGLRLIYFSYDVKMKEKGDIPEGYSVSREKKERFSLILESASTNQTSMYLCASSFSRQTDTQYFGPGTRLTVL.

V usage is TRBV19 and J usage is TRBJ1-5, with no clear D. The CDR3 covers 12 residues. Germline values: CDR1 LNHDA, CDR2 SQIVND (reference sequence). The V end was cut by 3 bases, the J end by 7 bases, with 7 bases between. This chain's CDR3 is CASSIGGQPQHF. CDR3 bases: TGTGCCAGTAGTATTGGAGGCCAGCCCCAGCATTTT. The whole variable domain, filled in from reference TRBV19 and TRBJ1-5, reads DGGITQSPKYLFRKEGQNVTLSCEQNLNHDAMYWYRQDPGQGLRLIYYSQIVNDFQKGDIAEGYSVSREKKESFPLTVTSAQKNPTAFYLCASSIGGQPQHFGDGTRLSIL.